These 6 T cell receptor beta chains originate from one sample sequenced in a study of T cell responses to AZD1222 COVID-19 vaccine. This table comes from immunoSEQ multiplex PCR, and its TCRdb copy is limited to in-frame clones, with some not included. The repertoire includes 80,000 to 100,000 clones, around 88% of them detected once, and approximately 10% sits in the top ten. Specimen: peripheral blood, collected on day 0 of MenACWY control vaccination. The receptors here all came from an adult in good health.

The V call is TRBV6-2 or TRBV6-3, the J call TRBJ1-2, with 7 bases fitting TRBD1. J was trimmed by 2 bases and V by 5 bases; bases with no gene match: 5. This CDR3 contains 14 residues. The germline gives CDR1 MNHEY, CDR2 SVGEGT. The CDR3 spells CASSPTGLNYGYTF. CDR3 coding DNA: TGTGCCAGCAGTCCGACAGGGTTAAACTATGGCTACACCTTC.

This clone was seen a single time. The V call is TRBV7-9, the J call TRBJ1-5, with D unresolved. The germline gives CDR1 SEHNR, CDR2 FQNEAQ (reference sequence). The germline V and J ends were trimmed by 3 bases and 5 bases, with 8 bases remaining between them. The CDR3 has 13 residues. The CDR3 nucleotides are TGTGCCAGCAGCTTTCAGGCTGATCAGCCCCAGCATTTT. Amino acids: CASSFQADQPQHF.

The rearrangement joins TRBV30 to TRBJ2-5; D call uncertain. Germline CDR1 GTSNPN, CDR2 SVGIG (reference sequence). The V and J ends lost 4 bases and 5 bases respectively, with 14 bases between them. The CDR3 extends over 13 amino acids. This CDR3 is CAWTASRWETQYF. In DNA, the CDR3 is TGTGCCTGGACAGCCTCGAGGTGGGAGACCCAGTACTTC.

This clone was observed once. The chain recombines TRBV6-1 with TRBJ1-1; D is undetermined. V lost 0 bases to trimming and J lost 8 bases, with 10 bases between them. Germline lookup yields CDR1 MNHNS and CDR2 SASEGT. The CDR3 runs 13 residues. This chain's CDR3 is CASSEARLQEAFF. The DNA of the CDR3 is TGTGCCAGCAGTGAAGCGAGACTCCAGGAAGCTTTCTTT.

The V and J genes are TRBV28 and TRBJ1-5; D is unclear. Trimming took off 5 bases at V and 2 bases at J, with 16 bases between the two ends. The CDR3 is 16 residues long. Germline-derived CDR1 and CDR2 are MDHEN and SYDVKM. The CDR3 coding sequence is TGTGCCAGCAGTCCCGACTTCGGTGGCGGCAATCAGCCCCAGCATTTT. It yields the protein CASSPDFGGGNQPQHF. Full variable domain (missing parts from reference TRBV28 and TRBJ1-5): DVKVTQSSRYLVKRTGEKVFLECVQDMDHENMFWYRQDPGLGLRLIYFSYDVKMKEKGDIPEGYSVSREKKERFSLILESASTNQTSMYLCASSPDFGGGNQPQHFGDGTRLSIL.

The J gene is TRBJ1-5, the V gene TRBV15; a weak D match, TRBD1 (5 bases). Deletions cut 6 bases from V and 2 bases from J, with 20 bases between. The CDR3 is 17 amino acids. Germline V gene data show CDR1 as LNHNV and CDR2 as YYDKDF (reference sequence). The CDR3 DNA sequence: TGTGCCACCAGTTGGGGAGGGGCGATGACTCGCAATCAGCCCCAGCATTTT. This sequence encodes CATSWGGAMTRNQPQHF. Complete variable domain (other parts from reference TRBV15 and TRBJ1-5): DAMVIQNPRYQVTQFGKPVTLSCSQTLNHNVMYWYQQKSSQAPKLLFHYYDKDFNNEADTPDNFQSRRPNTSFCFLDIRSPGLGDTAMYLCATSWGGAMTRNQPQHFGDGTRLSIL.